The T cell receptor beta chain under discussion was sequenced for a study of cytomegalovirus exposure and HLA in healthy donors. Germline-derived CDR1 and CDR2 are SGHTS and YDEGEE. The V end lost 5 bases, the J end lost 0 bases, and 12 bases lay between the germline ends. This CDR3 is built from 15 residues. The study ran its PCR with 60 Vbeta and 13 Jbeta primers. Assay: immunoSEQ multiplex PCR; the TCRdb copy retains only in-frame clones and omits some. Of about 95,000 clones in the sample, around 71% were seen once. Sequences were obtained from PBMCs. This rearrangement joins TRBV5-8 to TRBJ1-5; a weak D match, TRBD1 (5 bases). The TCR originated in a man between 60 and 75 years old in good health and CMV-seronegative. CDR3 sequence reads: CASRPDSNSNQPQHF. Here the CDR3 DNA reads TGTGCCAGCAGACCCGACAGTAATAGCAATCAGCCCCAGCATTTT.